This T cell receptor (beta chain) was observed in a study of blood T cell repertoires in COVID-19. In the study overall: Material from acute and convalescent COVID-19 was sourced from the United States, Italy and Spain. The analysed material was cDNA or gDNA that came from T cells, B-cell-depleted T cells, or PBMCs.

Original data processing: Nucleated cell number was recorded as an estimate derived from reference gene primer amplification. Some clones are missing from TCRdb's copy, which holds only in-frame ones; the method was immunoSEQ multiplex PCR. The V and J calls and clone size come from that table; D and trimming were worked out from the DNA. Of 140,000 or so clones detected, more than 70% appear once; the ten largest clones hold roughly 5.3%. Germline V CDR1 and CDR2: SGHRS, YFSETQ. The V gene lost 0 bases and the J gene lost 7 bases, with 5 bases spanning the gap. The CDR3 length is 12 residues. The V and J genes are TRBV5-1 and TRBJ2-1; D remains unclear. This TCR was recovered from a woman aged 45-60 years with acute or convalescent COVID-19. The sample was peripheral blood. This CDR3 is CASSLVRNEQFF. The DNA of the CDR3 is TGCGCCAGCAGCTTGGTCAGGAATGAGCAGTTCTTC.